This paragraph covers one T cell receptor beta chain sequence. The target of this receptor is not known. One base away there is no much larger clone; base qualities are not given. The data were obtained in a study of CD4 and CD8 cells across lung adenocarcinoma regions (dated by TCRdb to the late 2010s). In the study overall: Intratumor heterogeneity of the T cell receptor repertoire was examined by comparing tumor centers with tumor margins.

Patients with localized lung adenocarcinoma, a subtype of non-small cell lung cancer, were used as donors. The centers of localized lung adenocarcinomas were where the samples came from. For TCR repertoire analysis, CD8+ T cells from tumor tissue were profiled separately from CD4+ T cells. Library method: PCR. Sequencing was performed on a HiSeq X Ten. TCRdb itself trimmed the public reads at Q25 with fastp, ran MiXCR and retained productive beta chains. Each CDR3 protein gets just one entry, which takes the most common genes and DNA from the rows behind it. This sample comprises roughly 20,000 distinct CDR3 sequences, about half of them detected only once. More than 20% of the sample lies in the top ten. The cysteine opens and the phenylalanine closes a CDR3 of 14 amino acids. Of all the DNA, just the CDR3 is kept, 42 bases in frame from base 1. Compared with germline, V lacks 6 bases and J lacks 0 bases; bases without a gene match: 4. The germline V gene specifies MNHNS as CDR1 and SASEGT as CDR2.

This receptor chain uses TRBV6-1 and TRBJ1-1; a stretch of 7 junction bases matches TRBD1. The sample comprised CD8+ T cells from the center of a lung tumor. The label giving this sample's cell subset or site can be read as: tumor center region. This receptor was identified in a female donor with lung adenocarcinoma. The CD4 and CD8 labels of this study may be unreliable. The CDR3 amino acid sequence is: CASRGTALNTEAFF. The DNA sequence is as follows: TGTGCCAGCAGGGGGACAGCCTTGAACACTGAAGCTTTCTTT.